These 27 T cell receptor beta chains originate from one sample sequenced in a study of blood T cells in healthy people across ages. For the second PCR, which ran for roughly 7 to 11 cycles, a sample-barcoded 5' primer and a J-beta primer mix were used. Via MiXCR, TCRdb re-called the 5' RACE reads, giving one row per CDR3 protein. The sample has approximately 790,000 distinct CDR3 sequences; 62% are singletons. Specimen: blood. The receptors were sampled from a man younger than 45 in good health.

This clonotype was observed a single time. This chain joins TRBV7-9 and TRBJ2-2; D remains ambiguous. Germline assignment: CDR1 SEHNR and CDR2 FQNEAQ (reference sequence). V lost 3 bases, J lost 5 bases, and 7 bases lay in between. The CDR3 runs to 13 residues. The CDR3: CASSFEGTGELFF. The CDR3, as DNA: TGTGCCAGCAGCTTTGAAGGGACCGGGGAGCTGTTTTTT.

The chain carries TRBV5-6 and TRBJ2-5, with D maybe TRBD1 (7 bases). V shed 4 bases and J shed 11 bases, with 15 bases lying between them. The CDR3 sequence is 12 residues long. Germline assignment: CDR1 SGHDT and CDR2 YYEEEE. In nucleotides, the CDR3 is TGTGCCAGCAGCCGGCGGACAGGAGGGCAGTACTTC. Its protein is CASSRRTGGQYF.

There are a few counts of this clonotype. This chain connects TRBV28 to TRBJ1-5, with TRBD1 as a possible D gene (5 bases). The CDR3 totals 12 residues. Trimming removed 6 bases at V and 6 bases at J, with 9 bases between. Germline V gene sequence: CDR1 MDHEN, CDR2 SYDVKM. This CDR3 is CASRGGVQPQHF. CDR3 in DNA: TGTGCCAGCAGGGGAGGGGTTCAGCCCCAGCATTTT.

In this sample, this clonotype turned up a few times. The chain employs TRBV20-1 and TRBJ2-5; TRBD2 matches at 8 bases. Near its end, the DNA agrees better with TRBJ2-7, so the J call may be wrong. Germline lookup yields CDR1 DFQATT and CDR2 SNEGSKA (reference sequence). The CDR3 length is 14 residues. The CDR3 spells CSARVLAGIYEQYF. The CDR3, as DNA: TGCAGTGCTAGAGTGCTAGCGGGTATCTACGAGCAGTACTTC.

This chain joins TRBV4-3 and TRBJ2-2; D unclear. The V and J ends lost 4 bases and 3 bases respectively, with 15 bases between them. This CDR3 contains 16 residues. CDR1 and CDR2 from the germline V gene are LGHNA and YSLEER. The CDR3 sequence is CASSPEPYTYTGELFF. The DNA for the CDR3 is TGCGCCAGCAGCCCGGAGCCCTACACTTACACCGGGGAGCTGTTTTTT.

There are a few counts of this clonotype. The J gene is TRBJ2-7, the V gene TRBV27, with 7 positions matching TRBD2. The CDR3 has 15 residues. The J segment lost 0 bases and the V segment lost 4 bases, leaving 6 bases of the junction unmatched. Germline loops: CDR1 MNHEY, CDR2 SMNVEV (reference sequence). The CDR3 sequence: CASSSLAASSYEQYF. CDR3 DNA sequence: TGTGCCAGCAGTTCCCTAGCGGCGAGCTCCTACGAGCAGTACTTC.

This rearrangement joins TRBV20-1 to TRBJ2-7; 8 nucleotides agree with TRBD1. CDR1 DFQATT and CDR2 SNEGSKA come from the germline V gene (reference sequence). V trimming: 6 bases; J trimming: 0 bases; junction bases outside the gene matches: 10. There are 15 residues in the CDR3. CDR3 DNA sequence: TGCAGTGCCTCGAATGCTGGACAGGGCTCCTACGAGCAGTACTTC. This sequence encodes CSASNAGQGSYEQYF.

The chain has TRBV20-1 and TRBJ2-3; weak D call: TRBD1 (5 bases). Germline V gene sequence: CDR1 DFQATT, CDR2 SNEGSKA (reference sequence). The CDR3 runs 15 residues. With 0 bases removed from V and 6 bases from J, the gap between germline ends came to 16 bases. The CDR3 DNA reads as TGCAGTGCTAGAGATGGGGCAGGCGCCAGGGATACGCAGTATTTT. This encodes CSARDGAGARDTQYF.

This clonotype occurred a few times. Here the CDR3 reads CAISVGGQGSSYEQYF. The CDR3, as DNA: TGTGCCATCTCAGTGGGCGGGCAGGGTAGCTCCTACGAGCAGTACTTC. This chain connects TRBV10-3 to TRBJ2-7; D assignment may be TRBD1 or TRBD2 (5 bases each). Per germline, CDR1 ENHRY and CDR2 SYGVKD. V shed 8 bases and J shed 0 bases, with 20 bases lying between them. The CDR3 contains 16 residues.

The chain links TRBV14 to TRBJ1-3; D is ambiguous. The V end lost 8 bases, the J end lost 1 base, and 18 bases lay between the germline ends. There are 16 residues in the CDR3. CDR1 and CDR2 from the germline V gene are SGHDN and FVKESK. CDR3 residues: CASGPYIGESGNTIYF. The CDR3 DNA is TGTGCCAGCGGACCGTATATTGGGGAATCTGGAAACACCATATATTTT.

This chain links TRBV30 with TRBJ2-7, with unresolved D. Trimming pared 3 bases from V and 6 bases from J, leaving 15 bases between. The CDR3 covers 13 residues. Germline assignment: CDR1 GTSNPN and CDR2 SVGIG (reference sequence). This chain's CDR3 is CAWSQKQQGEQYF. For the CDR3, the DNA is TGTGCCTGGAGCCAAAAACAACAAGGCGAGCAGTACTTC.

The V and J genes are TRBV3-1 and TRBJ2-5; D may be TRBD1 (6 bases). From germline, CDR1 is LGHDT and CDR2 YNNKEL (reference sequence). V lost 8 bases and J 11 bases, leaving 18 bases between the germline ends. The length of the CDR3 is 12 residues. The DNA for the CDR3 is TGTGCCAGCGGGACATACCTACGAGAGCAGTACTTC. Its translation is CASGTYLREQYF.

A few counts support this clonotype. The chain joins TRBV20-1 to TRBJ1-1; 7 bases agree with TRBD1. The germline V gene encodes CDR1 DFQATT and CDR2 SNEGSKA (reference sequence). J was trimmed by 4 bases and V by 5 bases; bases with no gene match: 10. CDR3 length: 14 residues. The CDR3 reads CSADPGTVGTEAFF. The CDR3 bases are TGCAGTGCTGACCCCGGGACAGTTGGCACTGAAGCTTTCTTT.

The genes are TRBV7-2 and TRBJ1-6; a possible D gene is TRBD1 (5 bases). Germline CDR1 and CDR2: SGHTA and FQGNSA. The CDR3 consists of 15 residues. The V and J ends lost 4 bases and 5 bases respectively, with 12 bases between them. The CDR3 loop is CASSSWTLDNSPLHF. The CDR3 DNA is TGTGCCAGCAGCTCCTGGACACTAGATAATTCACCCCTCCACTTT.

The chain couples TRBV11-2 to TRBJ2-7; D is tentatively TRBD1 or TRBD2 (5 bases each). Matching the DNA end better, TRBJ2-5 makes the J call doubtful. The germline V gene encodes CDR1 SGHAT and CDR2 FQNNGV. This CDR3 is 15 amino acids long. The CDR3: CASRKPGTAVETQYF. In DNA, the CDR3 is TGTGCCAGCAGGAAACCCGGGACGGCCGTGGAGACCCAGTACTTC.

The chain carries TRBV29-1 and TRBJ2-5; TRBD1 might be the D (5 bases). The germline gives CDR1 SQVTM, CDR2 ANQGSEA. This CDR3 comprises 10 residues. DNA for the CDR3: TGCAGTGGGGCGAAAGAGACCCAGTACTTC. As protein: CSGAKETQYF.

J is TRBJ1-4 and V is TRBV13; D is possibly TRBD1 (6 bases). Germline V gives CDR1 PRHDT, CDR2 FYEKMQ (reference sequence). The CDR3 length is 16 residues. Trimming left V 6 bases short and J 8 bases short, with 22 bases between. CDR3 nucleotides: TGTGCCAGCAGTCGATCTGTAACAGGGTATAACGAAAAACTGTTTTTT. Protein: CASSRSVTGYNEKLFF.

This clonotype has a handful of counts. Written as DNA, the CDR3 is TGTGCCAGCAGCTTAGTGGGGGGTGTCCTTGAGCAGTACTTC. Translation: CASSLVGGVLEQYF. This chain joins TRBV5-6 and TRBJ2-7; possible D gene TRBD2, 6 bases. The ends were cut back, 2 bases at V and 7 bases at J, with 16 bases in the middle. The germline gives CDR1 SGHDT, CDR2 YYEEEE. The CDR3 is 14 amino acids. The whole variable domain, remainder taken from reference TRBV5-6 and TRBJ2-7, is DAGVTQSPTHLIKTRGQQVTLRCSPKSGHDTVSWYQQALGQGPQFIFQYYEEEERQRGNFPDRFSGHQFPNYSSELNVNALLLGDSALYLCASSLVGGVLEQYFGPGTRLTVT.

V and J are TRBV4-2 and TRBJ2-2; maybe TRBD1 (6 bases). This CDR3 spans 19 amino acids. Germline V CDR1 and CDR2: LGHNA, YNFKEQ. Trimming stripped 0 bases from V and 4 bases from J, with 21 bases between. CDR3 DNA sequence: TGTGCCAGCAGCCAAGAAGAGGCCAGGGGAGTGGGAGTCACCGGGGAGCTGTTTTTT. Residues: CASSQEEARGVGVTGELFF.

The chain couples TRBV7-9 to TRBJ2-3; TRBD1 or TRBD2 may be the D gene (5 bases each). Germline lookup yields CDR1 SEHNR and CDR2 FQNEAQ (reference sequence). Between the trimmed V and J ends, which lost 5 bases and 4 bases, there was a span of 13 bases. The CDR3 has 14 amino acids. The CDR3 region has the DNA TGTGCCAGCAGCGTAGGACGGGGCTCAGATACGCAGTATTTT. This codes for CASSVGRGSDTQYF. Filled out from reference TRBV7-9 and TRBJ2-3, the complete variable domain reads DTGVSQNPRHKITKRGQNVTFRCDPISEHNRLYWYRQTLGQGPEFLTYFQNEAQLEKSRLLSDRFSAERPKGSFSTLEIQRTEQGDSAMYLCASSVGRGSDTQYFGPGTRLTVL.

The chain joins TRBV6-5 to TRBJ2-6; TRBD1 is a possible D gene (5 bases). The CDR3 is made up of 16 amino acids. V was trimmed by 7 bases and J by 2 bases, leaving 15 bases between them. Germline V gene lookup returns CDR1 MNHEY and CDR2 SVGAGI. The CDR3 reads CASNYKGYAGANVLTF. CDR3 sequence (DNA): TGTGCCAGCAACTATAAGGGGTACGCTGGGGCCAACGTCCTGACTTTC.

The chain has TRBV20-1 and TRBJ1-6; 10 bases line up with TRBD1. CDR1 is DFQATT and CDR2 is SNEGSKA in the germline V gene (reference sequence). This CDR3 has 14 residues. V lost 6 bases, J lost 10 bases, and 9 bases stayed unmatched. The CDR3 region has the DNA TGCAGTGCGTACGGGGGACAGGGGAACTCACCCCTCCACTTT. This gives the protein CSAYGGQGNSPLHF.

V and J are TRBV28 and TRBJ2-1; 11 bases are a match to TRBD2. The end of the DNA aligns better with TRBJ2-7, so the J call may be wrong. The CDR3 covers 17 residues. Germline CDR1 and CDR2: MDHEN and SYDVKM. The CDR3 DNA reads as TGTGCCGGATGCGCGACTAGCGGGGATAGCTCCTACAATGAGCAGTACTTC. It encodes CAGCATSGDSSYNEQYF.

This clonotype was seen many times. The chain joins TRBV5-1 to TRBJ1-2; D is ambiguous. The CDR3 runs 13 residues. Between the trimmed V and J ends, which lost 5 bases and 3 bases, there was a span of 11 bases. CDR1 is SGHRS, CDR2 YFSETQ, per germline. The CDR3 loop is CASRPNEDYGYTF. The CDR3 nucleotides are TGCGCCAGCAGGCCCAACGAAGACTATGGCTACACCTTC.

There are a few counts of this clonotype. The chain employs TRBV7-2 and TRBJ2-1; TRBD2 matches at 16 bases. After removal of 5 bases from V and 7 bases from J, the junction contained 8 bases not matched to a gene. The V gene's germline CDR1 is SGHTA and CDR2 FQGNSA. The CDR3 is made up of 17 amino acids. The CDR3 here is CASSPRGGLAGGNEQFF. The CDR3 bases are TGTGCCAGCAGCCCTCGAGGGGGACTAGCGGGGGGGAATGAGCAGTTCTTC.

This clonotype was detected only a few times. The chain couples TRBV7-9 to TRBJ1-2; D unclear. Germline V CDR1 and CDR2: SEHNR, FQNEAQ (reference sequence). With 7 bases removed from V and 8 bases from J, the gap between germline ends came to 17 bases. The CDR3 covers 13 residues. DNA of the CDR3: TGTGCCAGCAAACGGGCTGAGACGTCGGGCTACACCTTC. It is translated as CASKRAETSGYTF.

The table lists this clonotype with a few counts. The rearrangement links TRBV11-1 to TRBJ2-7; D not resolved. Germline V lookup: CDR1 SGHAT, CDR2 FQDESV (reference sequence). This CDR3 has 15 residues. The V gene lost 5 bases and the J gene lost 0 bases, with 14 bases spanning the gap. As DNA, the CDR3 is TGTGCCAGCAGCGCTCTAGGGCGGAGCTCCTACGAGCAGTACTTC. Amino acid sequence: CASSALGRSSYEQYF.